The rows below give T cell receptor beta chains drawn from one sample of a study of T cell changes during pregnancy in multiple sclerosis. Only in-frame clones appear in the TCRdb table, and some are missing; sequencing was by immunoSEQ multiplex PCR. The sample carries 55,000 to 70,000 clones, approximately 91% recorded once. The source was CD4+ T cells from peripheral blood mononuclear cells, collected after pregnancy. These receptors were collected from a female donor with multiple sclerosis, enrolled in a pregnancy study. CDR3s include the opening cysteine and the closing phenylalanine or tryptophan. D genes are given only for firm matches. Rows may omit the clone size; those that give it use once, few, many or a size class.

D gene: TRBD2
clone size: NA
J gene: TRBJ2-3
V gene: TRBV27
CDR3 DNA: TGTGCCAGCAGGGTTAGCGGGAGGGGAAGAGATACGCAGTATTTT
CDR3 protein: CASRVSGRGRDTQYF

D gene: NA
clone size: NA
J gene: TRBJ2-7
V gene: TRBV30
CDR3 DNA: TGTGCCTCTACCCTGGGGGGAAACGAGCAGTACTTC
CDR3 protein: CASTLGGNEQYF

D gene: NA
clone size: once
J gene: TRBJ1-2
V gene: TRBV9
CDR3 DNA: TGTGCCAGCAGCGTAGCTAGCGGCAGGTTCTATGGCTACACCTTC
CDR3 protein: CASSVASGRFYGYTF

D gene: TRBD1
clone size: once
J gene: TRBJ1-2
V gene: TRBV15
CDR3 DNA: TGTGCCACCAGCATAAGGGGACAGGGATCGAGTGGCTACACCTTC
CDR3 protein: CATSIRGQGSSGYTF

D gene: NA
clone size: NA
J gene: TRBJ1-1
V gene: TRBV28
CDR3 DNA: TGTGCCAGCAGTTTAGGGGGGGCAGGAGGCACTGAAGCTTTCTTT
CDR3 protein: CASSLGGAGGTEAFF

D gene: NA
clone size: NA
J gene: TRBJ1-1
V gene: TRBV28
CDR3 DNA: TGTGCCAGCAGACTGGGCTGGGGCGAAAACACTGAAGCTTTCTTT
CDR3 protein: CASRLGWGENTEAFF

D gene: TRBD1
clone size: NA
J gene: TRBJ1-5
V gene: TRBV5-1
CDR3 DNA: TGCGCCAGCAGCACCGGACAGGGAGATCAGCCCCAGCATTTT
CDR3 protein: CASSTGQGDQPQHF

D gene: NA
clone size: NA
J gene: TRBJ1-1
V gene: TRBV28
CDR3 DNA: TGTGCCAGCAGTTTACTTTTGAACACTGAAGCTTTCTTT
CDR3 protein: CASSLLLNTEAFF

D gene: NA
clone size: NA
J gene: TRBJ2-7
V gene: TRBV15
CDR3 DNA: TGTGCCACCAGTACAGGGCGAAGAGACTACGAGCAGTACTTC
CDR3 protein: CATSTGRRDYEQYF

D gene: NA
clone size: once
J gene: TRBJ1-1
V gene: TRBV5-1
CDR3 DNA: TGCGCCAGCAGCTTGGGCGACAGCCAGAGCTGGAACACTGAAGCTTTCTTT
CDR3 protein: CASSLGDSQSWNTEAFF

D gene: TRBD1
clone size: NA
J gene: TRBJ2-1
V gene: TRBV6-5
CDR3 DNA: TGTGCCAGCAGTTACTCGCCGGGACAGGGGAATAATGAGCAGTTCTTC
CDR3 protein: CASSYSPGQGNNEQFF

D gene: TRBD1
clone size: NA
J gene: TRBJ2-1
V gene: TRBV19
CDR3 DNA: TGTGCCAGTAGTGACAGGGGAACCTCCTACAATGAGCAGTTCTTC
CDR3 protein: CASSDRGTSYNEQFF

D gene: NA
clone size: NA
J gene: TRBJ1-1
V gene: TRBV18
CDR3 DNA: TGTGCCAGCTCCAGTAGCAATGAGGGCGGGACTGAAGCTTTCTTT
CDR3 protein: CASSSSNEGGTEAFF

D gene: TRBD1
clone size: NA
J gene: TRBJ1-2
V gene: TRBV4-1
CDR3 DNA: TGCGCCAGCAGCCCGACAGGGGGCACAAACTATGGCTACACCTTC
CDR3 protein: CASSPTGGTNYGYTF

D gene: TRBD1
clone size: NA
J gene: TRBJ1-1
V gene: TRBV2
CDR3 DNA: TGTGCCAGCATTGGGGACAGGGGTAACACTGAAGCTTTCTTT
CDR3 protein: CASIGDRGNTEAFF

D gene: NA
clone size: NA
J gene: TRBJ2-1
V gene: TRBV2
CDR3 DNA: TGTGCCAGCAGTAGCCGACTCTCCTACAATGAGCAGTTCTTC
CDR3 protein: CASSSRLSYNEQFF

D gene: NA
clone size: NA
J gene: TRBJ2-5
V gene: TRBV11-2
CDR3 DNA: TGTGCCAGCAGCTCCTCGTGGGCCCCCGAGGGAGAGACCCAGTACTTC
CDR3 protein: CASSSSWAPEGETQYF

D gene: TRBD2
clone size: NA
J gene: TRBJ2-1
V gene: TRBV6-5
CDR3 DNA: TGTGCCACCCTGACTAGCGGGAGGGACAATGAGCAGTTCTTC
CDR3 protein: CATLTSGRDNEQFF

D gene: NA
clone size: NA
J gene: TRBJ1-5
V gene: TRBV27
CDR3 DNA: TGTGCCAGCGGCGCTCGTCCCGCTCCAGGGCCCCAGCATTTT
CDR3 protein: CASGARPAPGPQHF

D gene: NA
clone size: NA
J gene: TRBJ1-3
V gene: TRBV19
CDR3 DNA: TGTGCCAGTAGTCGACAGGTCTCTGGAAACACCATATATTTT
CDR3 protein: CASSRQVSGNTIYF

D gene: TRBD2
clone size: NA
J gene: TRBJ2-3
V gene: TRBV5-1
CDR3 DNA: TGCGCCAGCAGCGCCGGGACTAGCGGCACAGATACGCAGTATTTT
CDR3 protein: CASSAGTSGTDTQYF

D gene: TRBD1
clone size: NA
J gene: TRBJ2-2
V gene: TRBV4-1
CDR3 DNA: TGCGCCAGCAGCCCTCTCCCCGGACAGGGAAACACCGGGGAGCTGTTTTTT
CDR3 protein: CASSPLPGQGNTGELFF

D gene: TRBD1
clone size: NA
J gene: TRBJ1-2
V gene: TRBV29-1
CDR3 DNA: TGCAGCGTTGAGAAGGTCAGGGGGCTCTATGGCTACACCTTC
CDR3 protein: CSVEKVRGLYGYTF

D gene: NA
clone size: NA
J gene: TRBJ1-1
V gene: TRBV4-1
CDR3 DNA: TGCGCCAGCAGCCAAGTTTTTCCGTTCCCGGACACTGAAGCTTTCTTT
CDR3 protein: CASSQVFPFPDTEAFF

D gene: NA
clone size: once
J gene: TRBJ2-7
V gene: TRBV11-2
CDR3 DNA: TGTGCCAGCAGCCCGCTGGGGGCGGGGGACTACGAGCAGTACTTC
CDR3 protein: CASSPLGAGDYEQYF

D gene: NA
clone size: NA
J gene: TRBJ2-3
V gene: TRBV29-1
CDR3 DNA: TGCAGCGTTGCCCCCCAGGGGTCAGATACGCAGTATTTT
CDR3 protein: CSVAPQGSDTQYF

D gene: TRBD2
clone size: NA
J gene: TRBJ2-5
V gene: TRBV6-6
CDR3 DNA: TGTGCCAGCAGTCCTCCTAGCGGGAGCCCTCAAGAGACCCAGTACTTC
CDR3 protein: CASSPPSGSPQETQYF

D gene: NA
clone size: NA
J gene: TRBJ2-7
V gene: TRBV20-1
CDR3 DNA: TGCAGTGCTAGAGTATCGGTCGAGCAGTACTTC
CDR3 protein: CSARVSVEQYF

D gene: TRBD2
clone size: once
J gene: TRBJ2-2
V gene: TRBV30
CDR3 DNA: TGTGCCGGGCAGGGACTAGCGGGGGGAAGGTTGGACACCGGGGAGCTGTTTTTT
CDR3 protein: CAGQGLAGGRLDTGELFF

D gene: NA
clone size: NA
J gene: TRBJ2-3
V gene: TRBV6-6
CDR3 DNA: TGTGCCAGCAGTTCCGACAGTCTCACAGATACGCAGTATTTT
CDR3 protein: CASSSDSLTDTQYF

D gene: TRBD2
clone size: NA
J gene: TRBJ2-2
V gene: TRBV10-1
CDR3 DNA: TGCGCCAGCAGGGCAGCGGGAGACACCGGGGAGCTGTTTTTT
CDR3 protein: CASRAAGDTGELFF

D gene: TRBD2
clone size: few
J gene: TRBJ2-1
V gene: TRBV4-1
CDR3 DNA: TGCGCCAGCAGCCAAGTAGACCTAGGACTAGCCTACAATGAGCAGTTCTTC
CDR3 protein: CASSQVDLGLAYNEQFF

D gene: TRBD1
clone size: once
J gene: TRBJ2-7
V gene: TRBV5-1
CDR3 DNA: TGCGCCAGCAGCTTGGGGACAGGGGCGGGCGAGCAGTACTTC
CDR3 protein: CASSLGTGAGEQYF

D gene: NA
clone size: NA
J gene: TRBJ2-2
V gene: TRBV6-7
CDR3 DNA: TGTGCCAGCAGTTACGGAAACAGCTACCTTTACGCGAACACCGGGGAGCTGTTTTTT
CDR3 protein: CASSYGNSYLYANTGELFF

D gene: NA
clone size: once
J gene: TRBJ1-1
V gene: TRBV5-8
CDR3 DNA: TGTGCCAGCACCCTTAAGGTTCTCGCGGGTACTGAAGCTTTCTTT
CDR3 protein: CASTLKVLAGTEAFF

D gene: TRBD1
clone size: once
J gene: TRBJ2-3
V gene: TRBV5-1
CDR3 DNA: TGCGCCAGCAGCTTGGAAGGGACAGGGGGCAGCACAGATACGCAGTATTTT
CDR3 protein: CASSLEGTGGSTDTQYF

D gene: TRBD2
clone size: once
J gene: TRBJ2-3
V gene: TRBV28
CDR3 DNA: TGTGCCAGCGGGACTAGCGGGAGGATTGATACGCAGTATTTT
CDR3 protein: CASGTSGRIDTQYF

D gene: NA
clone size: NA
J gene: TRBJ2-2
V gene: TRBV7-9
CDR3 DNA: TGTGCCAGCAGCATAGAACAGAATGGCACCGGGGAGCTGTTTTTT
CDR3 protein: CASSIEQNGTGELFF

D gene: NA
clone size: NA
J gene: TRBJ2-7
V gene: TRBV6-1
CDR3 DNA: TGTGCCAGCAGTCGGGTCCAGCCCTACGAGCAGTACTTC
CDR3 protein: CASSRVQPYEQYF

D gene: NA
clone size: NA
J gene: TRBJ2-3
V gene: TRBV7-9
CDR3 DNA: TGTGCCAGCAGCTTAGGAGGCGGGGTCACAGATACGCAGTATTTT
CDR3 protein: CASSLGGGVTDTQYF

D gene: TRBD1
clone size: NA
J gene: TRBJ1-1
V gene: TRBV7-8
CDR3 DNA: TGTGCCAGCAGCACCGGACAGGGTAAGAACACTGAAGCTTTCTTT
CDR3 protein: CASSTGQGKNTEAFF

D gene: TRBD1
clone size: NA
J gene: TRBJ1-2
V gene: TRBV28
CDR3 DNA: TGTGCCAGCAGTCTTACAGGGGGCGAGGGCTACACCTTC
CDR3 protein: CASSLTGGEGYTF